What follows is one T cell receptor (beta chain) and its context. This sample was included in a study of blood T cell repertoires in COVID-19. Study information: Nucleic acid was either cDNA or gDNA, and it came from T cells, B-cell-depleted T cells, or PBMCs.

Participants reported their clinical history, and cohort assignment relied on those reports. The protocol was immunoSEQ multiplex PCR, while the TCRdb copy is restricted to in-frame clones and leaves out a portion. The profile covers 390,000 or so clones, with 85% to 90% appearing a single time and 10% taken by the ten largest. This TCR was recovered from a woman aged 45-65 years who had recovered from COVID-19. The sequencing sample was made of PBMCs or T cells enriched from blood (not recorded which).

For the CDR3, the DNA is TGTGCCAGCAGCTTTAGAGGGTCTCAGCCCCAGCATTTT. This gives the protein CASSFRGSQPQHF. The chain carries TRBV7-2 and TRBJ1-5; unclear D gene. This CDR3 comprises 13 residues. V was pared by 3 bases and J by 6 bases, with 9 bases between. Germline-derived CDR1 and CDR2 are SGHTA and FQGNSA.